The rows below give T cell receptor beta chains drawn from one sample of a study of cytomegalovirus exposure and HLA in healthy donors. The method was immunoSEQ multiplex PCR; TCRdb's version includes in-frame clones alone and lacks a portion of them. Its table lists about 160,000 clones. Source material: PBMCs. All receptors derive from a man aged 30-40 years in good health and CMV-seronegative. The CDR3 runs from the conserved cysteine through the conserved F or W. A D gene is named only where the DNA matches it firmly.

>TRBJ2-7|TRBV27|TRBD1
TGTGCCAGCAGTTTATTCCCGACAGGGGGCGAGCAGTACTTC
CASSLFPTGGEQYF
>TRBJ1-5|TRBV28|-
TGTGCCAGCAAACCCGCTTACAGGGCCAGCAATCAGCCCCAGCATTTT
CASKPAYRASNQPQHF
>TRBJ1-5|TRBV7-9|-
TGTGCCAGCAGGCCTGGGGGGGCGAGCAATCAGCCCCAGCATTTT
CASRPGGASNQPQHF
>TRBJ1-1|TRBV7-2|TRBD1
TGTGCCAGCAGCCCTTCACGGGACAGGAACACTGAAGCTTTCTTT
CASSPSRDRNTEAFF
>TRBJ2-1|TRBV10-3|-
TGTGCCATCAGTGATACAGGGCAGCTCGGGTTCTTC
CAISDTGQLGFF
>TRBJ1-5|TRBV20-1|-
TGCAGTGCCCGGGGCAATCAGCCCCAGCATTTT
CSARGNQPQHF
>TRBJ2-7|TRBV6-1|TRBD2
TGTGCCAGCACCCTGATAGCGGGTCCCTACGAGCAGTACTTC
CASTLIAGPYEQYF
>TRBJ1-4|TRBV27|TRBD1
TGTGCCAGCAGTTTCCAGGGGGCAACTAATGAAAAACTGTTTTTT
CASSFQGATNEKLFF
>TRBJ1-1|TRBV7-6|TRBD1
TGTGCCAGCAGCCCGAGAGGGGTGGCAGGGGGCGAAGAAGCTTTCTTT
CASSPRGVAGGEEAFF
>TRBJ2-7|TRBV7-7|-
TGTGCCAGCAGCTATCTCGAGGGAAAGTCCTACGAGCAGTACTTC
CASSYLEGKSYEQYF
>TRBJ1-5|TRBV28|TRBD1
TGTGCCAGCAGTAAGAGATACAGGGGGCCCCAGCATTTT
CASSKRYRGPQHF
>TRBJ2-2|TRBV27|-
TGTGCCAGCAGCCAAGCACAGGGAACCGGGGAGCTGTTTTTT
CASSQAQGTGELFF
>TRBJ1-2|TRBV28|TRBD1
TGTGCCAGCAGTCCGGGGGACAGGGACTATGGCTACACCTTC
CASSPGDRDYGYTF
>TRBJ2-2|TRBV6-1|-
TGTGCCAGCAGTCCCCGTTTAGGGGTAAGGGGGGAGCTGTTTTTT
CASSPRLGVRGELFF
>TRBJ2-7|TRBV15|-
TGTGCCACCAGACCCCGGGAGACCTCCTACGAGCAGTACTTC
CATRPRETSYEQYF
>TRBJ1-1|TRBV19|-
TGTGCCAGTTCCCCTTCAGGGGTAACTGAAGCTTTCTTT
CASSPSGVTEAFF
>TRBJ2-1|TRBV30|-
TGTGCCTGGAGTGGGATTCCAGGGGATGAGCAGTTCTTC
CAWSGIPGDEQFF
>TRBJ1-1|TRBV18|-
TGTGCCAGCTCACCACGTCCCCAGGAGGCTGAAGCTTTCTTT
CASSPRPQEAEAFF
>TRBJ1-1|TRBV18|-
TGTGCCAGCTCACCACCGGCAGGGGTGAACACTGAAGCTTTCTTT
CASSPPAGVNTEAFF
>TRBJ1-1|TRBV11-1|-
TGTGCCAGCACCCCCACAGGGAACACTGAAGCTTTCTTT
CASTPTGNTEAFF
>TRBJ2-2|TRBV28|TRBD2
TGTGCCGTCACTAGCGGGAGACTCGACGGGGAGCTGTTTTTT
CAVTSGRLDGELFF
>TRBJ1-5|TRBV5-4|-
TGTGCCAGCAGCTTGGACAGTCAGCCCCAGCATTTT
CASSLDSQPQHF
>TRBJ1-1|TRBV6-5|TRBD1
TGTGCCAGCAGTTACTCGGGACAGGGAGGCACTGAAGCTTTCTTT
CASSYSGQGGTEAFF